Shown below are 8 T cell receptor beta chains from a single sample sequenced in a study of technical replicates of blood from four donors. Clones were read by immunoSEQ multiplex PCR, and TCRdb kept only the in-frame ones, dropping some. The sample contains tens of thousands of clones, around 97% of which appear only once. Input material: T cells isolated from PBMCs. These TCRs come from a human donor in good health.

J is TRBJ1-4 and V is TRBV7-6; 8 positions match TRBD1. V trimming: 5 bases; J trimming: 7 bases; junction bases outside the gene matches: 6. CDR3 length: 14 residues. The germline V gene has CDR1 SGHVS and CDR2 FNYEAQ. This chain's CDR3 is CASSLGQGSEKLFF. CDR3 coding DNA: TGTGCCAGCAGCCTTGGACAGGGCAGTGAAAAACTGTTTTTT.

Only one count was recorded for this clone. The chain links TRBV10-3 to TRBJ2-7; 8 positions match TRBD1. Germline assignment: CDR1 ENHRY and CDR2 SYGVKD. V gave up 2 bases and J gave up 3 bases; unmatched junction bases: 6. The CDR3 runs to 15 residues. DNA of the CDR3: TGTGCCATCAGTGAGAGGTGGACAGGGCACTACGAGCAGTACTTC. Translating gives CAISERWTGHYEQYF.

The chain joins TRBV5-1 to TRBJ1-4; D is unresolved. The germline CDR1 and CDR2 sequences are SGHRS and YFSETQ. Trimming cost V 4 bases and J 6 bases, with 19 bases left between them. The CDR3 sequence is 16 residues long. CDR3 loop: CASSRGREVGDEKLFF. The CDR3 DNA follows: TGCGCCAGCAGCCGAGGGAGGGAGGTTGGTGATGAAAAACTGTTTTTT.

This chain uses TRBV7-8 with TRBJ2-2; weak D call: TRBD2 (5 bases). Germline loops: CDR1 SGHVS, CDR2 FQNEAQ. The V end lost 10 bases, the J end lost 5 bases, and 17 bases lay between the germline ends. This CDR3 spans 14 amino acids. The CDR3 sequence: CATPLGRVTGELFF. For the CDR3, the DNA is TGTGCCACCCCACTAGGCAGAGTGACCGGGGAGCTGTTTTTT.

The chain joins TRBV7-9 to TRBJ2-6, with D unclear. The ends were cut back, 8 bases at V and 1 base at J, with 12 bases in the middle. Looked up from germline, CDR1 is SEHNR and CDR2 is FQNEAQ (reference sequence). The CDR3 contains 15 residues. The CDR3 DNA reads as TGTGCCAGCGACACCGACCCGTCTGGGGCCAACGTCCTGACTTTC. This gives the protein CASDTDPSGANVLTF.

The chain has TRBV29-1 and TRBJ2-2; no clear D. Trimming pared 2 bases from V and 1 base from J, leaving 11 bases between. CDR1 SQVTM and CDR2 ANQGSEA come from the germline V gene. This CDR3 contains 15 residues. The CDR3 reads CSVESYPGNTGELFF. The CDR3 coding sequence is TGCAGCGTTGAATCTTACCCAGGGAACACCGGGGAGCTGTTTTTT.

Regarding this clone: The junction departs from germline at one end; a sequencing error may be responsible. The chain employs TRBV4-3 and TRBJ1-3; 9 positions agree with TRBD1. Germline V gene lookup returns CDR1 LGHNA and CDR2 YSLEER. There are 15 residues in the CDR3. The CDR3 spells CASSQGTGAGNTIYF. The DNA of the CDR3 is TGCGCCAGCAGCCAAGGGACAGGGGCTGGTAACACCATATATTTT.

V is TRBV6-1 and J is TRBJ1-2, with TRBD1 identical over 8 bases. Trimming at V came to 7 bases and at J to 0 bases, leaving 4 bases not matched to a gene. The germline V gene encodes CDR1 MNHNS and CDR2 SASEGT. This CDR3 is 14 amino acids long. CDR3 protein: CASTPTGANYGYTF. The CDR3 bases are TGTGCCAGCACCCCGACAGGGGCTAACTATGGCTACACCTTC.